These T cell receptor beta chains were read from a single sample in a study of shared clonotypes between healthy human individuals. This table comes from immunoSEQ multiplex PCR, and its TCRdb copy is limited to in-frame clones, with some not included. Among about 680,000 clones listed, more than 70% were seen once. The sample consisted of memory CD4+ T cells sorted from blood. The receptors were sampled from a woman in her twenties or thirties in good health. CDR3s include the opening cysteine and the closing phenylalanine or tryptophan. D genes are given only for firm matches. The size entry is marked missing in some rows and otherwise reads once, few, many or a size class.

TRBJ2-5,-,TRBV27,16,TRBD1,TGTGCCAGCAGTTTATACAATACAGGGGGGCAAGAGACCCAGTACTTC,CASSLYNTGGQETQYF
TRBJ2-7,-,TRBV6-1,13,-,TGTGCCAGCAGTGAAGTAGGGGAAGGCGAGCAGTACTTC,CASSEVGEGEQYF
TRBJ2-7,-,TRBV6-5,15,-,TGTGCCAGCAGTTACGTCCCAGGGCAAACCTACGAGCAGTACTTC,CASSYVPGQTYEQYF
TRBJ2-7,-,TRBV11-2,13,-,TGTGCCAGCAGCCCCGGGGGGCAATACGAGCAGTACTTC,CASSPGGQYEQYF
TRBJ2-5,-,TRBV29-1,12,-,TGCAGCGTTAAGTGGACCCAAGAGACCCAGTACTTC,CSVKWTQETQYF
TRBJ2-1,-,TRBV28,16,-,TGTGCCAGCAGTTCTCCGAGTTCTCCGGCCTACAATGAGCAGTTCTTC,CASSSPSSPAYNEQFF
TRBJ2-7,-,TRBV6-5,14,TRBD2,TGTGCCAGCAGTTACTCACTAGCGGGAGATGAGCAGTACTTC,CASSYSLAGDEQYF
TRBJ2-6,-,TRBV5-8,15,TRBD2,TGTGCCAGCAGCCCAGGGAGGGCTGGGGCCAACGTCCTGACTTTC,CASSPGRAGANVLTF
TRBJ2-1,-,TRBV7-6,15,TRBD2,TGTGCCAGCAGACCGCTAGCGGGAGTTCGTAATGAGCAGTTCTTC,CASRPLAGVRNEQFF
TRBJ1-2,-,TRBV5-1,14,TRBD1,TGCGCCAGCAGCCGGGACAGGGGAGGCTATGGCTACACCTTC,CASSRDRGGYGYTF
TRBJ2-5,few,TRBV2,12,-,TGTGCCAGCAGTTATGGTGCAGAGACCCAGTACTTC,CASSYGAETQYF
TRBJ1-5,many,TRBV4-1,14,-,TGCGCCAGCAGCCAAGACCCCTCGAATCAGCCCCAGCATTTT,CASSQDPSNQPQHF